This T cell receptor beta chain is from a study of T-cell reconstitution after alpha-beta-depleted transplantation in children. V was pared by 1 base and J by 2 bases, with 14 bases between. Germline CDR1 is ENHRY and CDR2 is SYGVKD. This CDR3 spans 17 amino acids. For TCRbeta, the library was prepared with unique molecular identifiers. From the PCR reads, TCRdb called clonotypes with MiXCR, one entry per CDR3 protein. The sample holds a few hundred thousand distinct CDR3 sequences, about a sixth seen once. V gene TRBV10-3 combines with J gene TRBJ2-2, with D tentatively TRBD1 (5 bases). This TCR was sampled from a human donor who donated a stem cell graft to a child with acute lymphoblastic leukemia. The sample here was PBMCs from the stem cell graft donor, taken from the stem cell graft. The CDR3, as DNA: TGTGCCATCAGTGAGTTATGGGGCCTACCAAACACCGGGGAGCTGTTTTTT. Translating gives CAISELWGLPNTGELFF.